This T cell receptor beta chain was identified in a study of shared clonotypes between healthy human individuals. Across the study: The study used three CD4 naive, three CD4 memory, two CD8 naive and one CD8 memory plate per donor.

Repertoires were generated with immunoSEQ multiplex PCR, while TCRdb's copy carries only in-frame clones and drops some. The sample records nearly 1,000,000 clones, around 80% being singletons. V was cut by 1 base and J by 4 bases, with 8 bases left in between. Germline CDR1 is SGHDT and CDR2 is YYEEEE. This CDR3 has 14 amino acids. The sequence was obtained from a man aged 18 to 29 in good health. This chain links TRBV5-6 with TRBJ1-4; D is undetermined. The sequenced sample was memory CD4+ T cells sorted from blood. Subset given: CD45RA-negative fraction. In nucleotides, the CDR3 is TGTGCCAGCAGCTTGAGTCAGTTTAATGAAAAACTGTTTTTT. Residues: CASSLSQFNEKLFF.